The next 14 T cell receptor beta chains were all read from a single sample in a study of blood T cell repertoires in COVID-19. Sequencing used immunoSEQ multiplex PCR; TCRdb keeps in-frame clones, though not all of them. The data contain about 170,000 clones, less than 90% of them singletons. Source material: peripheral blood. The receptors originated from a woman in her 70s with COVID-19, enrolled during active disease.

This clone was observed a handful of times. The chain employs TRBV30 and TRBJ2-1; D possibly corresponds to TRBD1 (6 bases). Germline V CDR1 and CDR2: GTSNPN, SVGIG (reference sequence). The germline V and J ends were trimmed by 3 bases and 2 bases, with 14 bases remaining between them. The CDR3 is made up of 15 amino acids. The CDR3 DNA reads as TGTGCCTGGAGCCCCCGAGGGGGTACCTACAATGAGCAGTTCTTC. Its translation: CAWSPRGGTYNEQFF. The full variable domain, with the rest looked up from reference TRBV30 and TRBJ2-1, is SQTIHQWPATLVQPVGSPLSLECTVEGTSNPNLYWYRQAAGRGLQLLFYSVGIGQISSEVPQNLSASRPQDRQFILSSKKLLLSDSGFYLCAWSPRGGTYNEQFFGPGTRLTVL.

Of note for this clone: This same CDR3 is encoded by further DNA sequences in the sample. V and J are TRBV5-1 and TRBJ2-3; the D is unclear. CDR1 and CDR2 (germline): SGHRS, YFSETQ. The V gene lost 0 bases and the J gene lost 2 bases, with 7 bases spanning the gap. The CDR3 has 14 residues. The CDR3 DNA reads TGCGCCAGCAGCTTGGGACTTCCCACAGATACGCAGTATTTT. Its protein is CASSLGLPTDTQYF.

V gene TRBV6-1 combines with J gene TRBJ2-7, with 7 bases fitting TRBD2. Looked up from germline, CDR1 is MNHNS and CDR2 is SASEGT. V lost 3 bases, J lost 7 bases, and 9 bases stayed unmatched. The CDR3 is 14 residues long. The CDR3 DNA is TGTGCCAGCAGTGATTCCGGGATGGGAGGGGAGCAGTACTTC. Translated, it gives CASSDSGMGGEQYF.

V is TRBV15 and J is TRBJ1-1, with D perhaps matching TRBD1 (5 bases). The germline V gene encodes CDR1 LNHNV and CDR2 YYDKDF (reference sequence). V was pared by 1 base and J by 5 bases, with 14 bases between. The CDR3 length is 15 residues. This chain's CDR3 is CATSRVVGGRTEAFF. CDR3 sequence (DNA): TGTGCCACCAGCAGAGTTGTCGGGGGGAGAACTGAAGCTTTCTTT.

The chain couples TRBV6-5 to TRBJ2-7; tentatively, D is TRBD2 (5 bases). The CDR3 runs 14 residues. CDR1 is MNHEY, CDR2 SVGAGI, per germline. V dropped 6 bases and J dropped 4 bases, with 16 bases sitting between them. The CDR3 DNA reads TGTGCCAGCAGACGGGGTACACTGTCGTACGAGCAGTACGTC. This codes for CASRRGTLSYEQYV.

The chain has TRBV10-3 and TRBJ1-2; D may be TRBD1 (5 bases). The CDR3 runs to 16 residues. Trimming removed 2 bases from V and 2 bases from J, with 15 bases in between. CDR1 ENHRY and CDR2 SYGVKD come from the germline V gene. Here the CDR3 DNA reads TGTGCCATCAGTGAGGGGGCCCCTGGACGGAACTATGGCTACACCTTC. Translating it yields CAISEGAPGRNYGYTF.

The CDR3 region has the DNA TGTGCCAACATGTGGGACAGACACACCGGGGAGCTGTTTTTT. Translated, it gives CANMWDRHTGELFF. This chain joins TRBV2 and TRBJ2-2; TRBD1 matches at 7 bases. The germline V gene encodes CDR1 SNHLY and CDR2 FYNNEI. CDR3 length: 14 residues. The ends lost 10 bases at V and 3 bases at J; junction bases unmatched: 8.

This chain uses TRBV4-2 with TRBJ1-4, with 11 bases fitting TRBD1. With 4 bases clipped from V and 1 base from J, the junction kept 14 bases outside the gene matches. This CDR3 comprises 20 residues. Germline loops: CDR1 LGHNA, CDR2 YNFKEQ. DNA of the CDR3: TGTGCCAGCAGCCGGAGGCCGCGGACAGGGGGCGTGGGAACTAATGAAAAACTGTTTTTT. This translates into CASSRRPRTGGVGTNEKLFF.

The chain links TRBV2 to TRBJ1-2; 10 nucleotides agree with TRBD1. Germline loops: CDR1 SNHLY, CDR2 FYNNEI. V trimming: 10 bases; J trimming: 1 base; junction bases outside the gene matches: 9. The CDR3 consists of 15 residues. DNA for the CDR3: TGTGCCACCAACAGGGGGACAGGGGATAACTATGGCTACACCTTC. Translating gives CATNRGTGDNYGYTF.

The chain employs TRBV15 and TRBJ1-4; D unclear. V lost 8 bases, J lost 2 bases, and 15 bases lay in between. The CDR3 runs to 15 residues. The germline gives CDR1 LNHNV, CDR2 YYDKDF (reference sequence). CDR3: CATVEGRVTNEKLFF. For the CDR3, the DNA is TGTGCCACCGTGGAAGGGAGGGTGACTAATGAAAAACTGTTTTTT.

The chain uses TRBV5-1 and TRBJ2-1; 7 bases line up with TRBD2. Looked up from germline, CDR1 is SGHRS and CDR2 is YFSETQ. This CDR3 has 16 residues. Trimming at V came to 1 base and at J to 5 bases, leaving 9 bases not matched to a gene. Written as DNA, the CDR3 is TGCGCCAGCAGCTTGATGAGTGGGGAGGGTCACAATGAGCAGTTCTTC. Its translation is CASSLMSGEGHNEQFF.

This chain uses TRBV5-1 with TRBJ1-1; D not resolved. CDR3 size: 14 residues. CDR1 is SGHRS and CDR2 is YFSETQ in the germline V gene. V lost 1 base to trimming and J lost 3 bases, with 10 bases between them. This chain's CDR3 is CASSLNWADTEAFF. As DNA, the CDR3 is TGCGCCAGCAGCTTGAATTGGGCAGACACTGAAGCTTTCTTT.

The chain employs TRBV6-5 and TRBJ2-2, with D unresolved. CDR3 length: 14 amino acids. Trimming removed 7 bases from V and 4 bases from J, with 13 bases in between. CDR1 and CDR2 (germline): MNHEY, SVGAGI. CDR3: CASTHGLVTGELFF. The CDR3 DNA sequence: TGTGCCAGCACCCATGGGCTTGTCACCGGGGAGCTGTTTTTT.

The chain joins TRBV7-6 to TRBJ2-3; D is possibly TRBD1 (6 bases). Germline V CDR1 and CDR2: SGHVS, FNYEAQ. The V end lost 4 bases, the J end lost 2 bases, and 16 bases lay between the germline ends. The CDR3 is 16 residues long. The CDR3, as DNA: TGTGCCAGCAGCTCCCCCACAGGGACCCACACAGATACGCAGTATTTT. This gives the protein CASSSPTGTHTDTQYF.